This T cell receptor beta chain was recovered during a study of blood T cells in healthy people across ages. The V gene's germline CDR1 is MNHEY and CDR2 SVGAGI. V lost 5 bases to trimming and J lost 4 bases; unmatched junction nucleotides: 10. CDR3 length: 16 amino acids. Next came a second PCR, run for roughly 6 to 11 cycles, which used a sample-barcoded 5' primer along with a J-beta primer mix. TCRdb re-analysed the 5' RACE reads in MiXCR, keeping a single row per CDR3 protein. The table records about 1 million distinct CDR3 sequences, under 55% of them present only once. This clonotype originated in a woman aged 55-70 years in good health. The sample comprised blood. The chain has TRBV6-5 and TRBJ1-1; 10 bases fit TRBD1. The CDR3 reads CASSPGQGERGTEAFF. In DNA form, the CDR3 reads TGTGCCAGCAGTCCCGGACAGGGGGAAAGGGGCACTGAAGCTTTCTTT.